This is a list of T cell receptor beta chains from one sample in a study of cytomegalovirus exposure and HLA in healthy donors. Assay: immunoSEQ multiplex PCR; the TCRdb copy retains only in-frame clones and omits some. Of around 99,000 clones listed, over 75% are singletons. Specimen: PBMCs. The receptor set was obtained from a man between 40 and 49 years old in good health and CMV-seronegative. Each CDR3 is given with its conserved first and last residue. The D gene is left open where the match is weak.

v_call: TRBV29-1
j_call: TRBJ2-1
cdr3_length: 12
d_call: .
cdr3_aa: CSGGLGYNEQFF
cdr3_nt: TGCAGCGGGGGACTGGGCTACAATGAGCAGTTCTTC

v_call: TRBV27
j_call: TRBJ1-2
cdr3_length: 15
d_call: .
cdr3_aa: CASSLFSGDGYGYTF
cdr3_nt: TGTGCCAGCAGTTTATTTTCAGGGGACGGCTATGGCTACACCTTC

v_call: TRBV2
j_call: TRBJ2-3
cdr3_length: 15
d_call: .
cdr3_aa: CASRGGQSGRNTQYF
cdr3_nt: TGTGCCAGCAGGGGCGGACAGAGCGGAAGAAATACGCAGTATTTT

v_call: TRBV5-1
j_call: TRBJ2-7
cdr3_length: 15
d_call: TRBD1
cdr3_aa: CASSTSGQGGHEQYF
cdr3_nt: TGCGCCAGCAGCACATCGGGACAGGGAGGACACGAGCAGTACTTC

v_call: TRBV27
j_call: TRBJ2-1
cdr3_length: 16
d_call: TRBD2
cdr3_aa: CASSYPFSGGANEQFF
cdr3_nt: TGTGCCAGCAGCTACCCTTTTAGCGGGGGGGCCAATGAGCAGTTCTTC

v_call: TRBV28
j_call: TRBJ2-3
cdr3_length: 12
d_call: .
cdr3_aa: CASRTSTDTQYF
cdr3_nt: TGTGCCAGTAGGACAAGCACAGATACGCAGTATTTT

v_call: TRBV5-1
j_call: TRBJ1-5
cdr3_length: 14
d_call: .
cdr3_aa: CASSLGGTNQPQHF
cdr3_nt: TGCGCCAGCAGCTTGGGGGGGACAAATCAGCCCCAGCATTTT

v_call: TRBV7-9
j_call: TRBJ2-7
cdr3_length: 14
d_call: .
cdr3_aa: CASSLLGQPYEQYF
cdr3_nt: TGTGCCAGCAGCTTATTGGGGCAGCCCTACGAGCAGTACTTC

v_call: TRBV27
j_call: TRBJ2-6
cdr3_length: 15
d_call: TRBD1
cdr3_aa: CASSVTGTGANVLTF
cdr3_nt: TGTGCCAGCAGTGTGACAGGGACTGGGGCCAACGTCCTGACTTTC

v_call: TRBV19
j_call: TRBJ2-6
cdr3_length: 17
d_call: TRBD2
cdr3_aa: CASRTSRGDSGANVLTF
cdr3_nt: TGTGCCAGTAGGACGTCCCGGGGGGACTCTGGGGCCAACGTCCTGACTTTC